One and the same sample provided the 32 T cell receptor beta chains below, sequenced in a study of technical replicates of blood from a few donors. The method was immunoSEQ multiplex PCR; TCRdb's version includes in-frame clones alone and lacks a portion of them. Of more than 15,000 clones in the sample, roughly 86% were seen once. The sample taken for sequencing was PBMCs. The source is a human donor in good health.

This rearrangement joins TRBV20-1 to TRBJ2-3; D is undetermined. Germline assignment: CDR1 DFQATT and CDR2 SNEGSKA (reference sequence). V gave up 1 base and J gave up 6 bases, with 5 bases separating them. This CDR3 comprises 11 residues. CDR3: CSARAADTQYF. The CDR3 nucleotides read TGCAGTGCTAGAGCCGCGGATACGCAGTATTTT.

CDR3 loop: CASSLASGRRRAGELFF. The DNA of the CDR3 is TGTGCCAGCAGTTTGGCTAGCGGGAGAAGGCGGGCCGGGGAGCTGTTTTTT. V is TRBV27 and J is TRBJ2-2, with 10 bases fitting TRBD2. V dropped 3 bases and J dropped 6; count of bases not matched to a gene: 10. Germline-derived CDR1 and CDR2 are MNHEY and SMNVEV (reference sequence). CDR3 length: 17 amino acids.

This chain uses TRBV7-9 with TRBJ2-1; 7 positions agree with TRBD1. V dropped 2 bases and J dropped 8; count of bases not matched to a gene: 3. The germline CDR1 and CDR2 sequences are SEHNR and FQNEAQ (reference sequence). The CDR3 extends over 13 amino acids. CDR3 nucleotides: TGTGCCAGCAGCTTACTGACAGGGCATGAGCAGTTCTTC. Protein product: CASSLLTGHEQFF.

The rearrangement joins TRBV5-6 to TRBJ2-1; TRBD1 matches 10 bases. There are 15 residues in the CDR3. Germline CDR1 is SGHDT and CDR2 is YYEEEE. The V segment lost 2 bases and the J segment 3 bases; nucleotides outside the gene matches: 2. The CDR3: CASSFGTGDYNEQFF. The CDR3, as DNA: TGTGCCAGCAGCTTCGGGACAGGGGACTACAATGAGCAGTTCTTC. Using reference TRBV5-6 and TRBJ2-1 for the parts outside the CDR3, the full variable domain is DAGVTQSPTHLIKTRGQQVTLRCSPKSGHDTVSWYQQALGQGPQFIFQYYEEEERQRGNFPDRFSGHQFPNYSSELNVNALLLGDSALYLCASSFGTGDYNEQFFGPGTRLTVL.

V and J are TRBV19 and TRBJ2-3, with 9 positions matching TRBD1. The J segment lost 4 bases and the V segment lost 5 bases, leaving 10 bases of the junction unmatched. Germline assignment: CDR1 LNHDA and CDR2 SQIVND (reference sequence). There are 16 residues in the CDR3. CDR3 DNA: TGTGCCAGTAGTCTTTGGGGACAGGGAAGCTCAGATACGCAGTATTTT. Amino acid sequence: CASSLWGQGSSDTQYF.

The V call is TRBV28, the J call TRBJ2-7; 9 bases line up with TRBD2. V dropped 4 bases and J dropped 2; count of bases not matched to a gene: 12. The germline CDR1 and CDR2 sequences are MDHEN and SYDVKM. The CDR3 is made up of 17 amino acids. CDR3: CASSSPLLAGPTYEQYF. Written as DNA, the CDR3 is TGTGCCAGCAGTTCCCCCTTACTAGCGGGTCCAACCTACGAGCAGTACTTC.

J is TRBJ2-1 and V is TRBV19; unclear D gene. Germline CDR1 reads LNHDA; CDR2 reads SQIVND (reference sequence). The CDR3 has 13 residues. Trimming shortened V by 1 base and J by 6 bases, and 7 bases separated the two germline ends. The CDR3 nucleotides read TGTGCCAGTAGTATAGGACCGGGCAATGAGCAGTTCTTC. Translation gives CASSIGPGNEQFF.

The genes are TRBV9 and TRBJ2-1, with TRBD1 matching over 9 bases. CDR1 SGDLS and CDR2 YYNGEE come from the germline V gene. V lost 3 bases and J lost 7; bases outside the gene matches: 5. CDR3 size: 14 residues. Here the CDR3 reads CASSDGTGWNEQFF. CDR3 bases: TGTGCCAGCAGCGATGGGACAGGGTGGAATGAGCAGTTCTTC. The full variable domain, its missing parts supplied by reference TRBV9 and TRBJ2-1, is DSGVTQTPKHLITATGQRVTLRCSPRSGDLSVYWYQQSLDQGLQFLIQYYNGEERAKGNILERFSAQQFPDLHSELNLSSLELGDSALYFCASSDGTGWNEQFFGPGTRLTVL.

This chain uses TRBV7-3 with TRBJ2-5; 7 bases line up with TRBD1. CDR1 SGHTA and CDR2 FQGTGA come from the germline V gene. After removal of 10 bases from V and 1 base from J, the junction contained 3 bases not matched to a gene. The CDR3 runs 12 residues. CDR3: CAIRQGQETQYF. CDR3 coding DNA: TGTGCCATACGACAGGGCCAAGAGACCCAGTACTTC.

For this clone: This specimen includes other DNA sequences encoding the same CDR3. CDR3 in amino acids: CATSRAGSGANVLTF. The CDR3 nucleotides are TGTGCCACCAGCAGAGCGGGGTCTGGGGCCAACGTCCTGACTTTC. The chain carries TRBV15 and TRBJ2-6; D is perhaps TRBD2 (5 bases). Trimming took off 1 base at V and 1 base at J, with 5 bases between the two ends. CDR1 and CDR2 from the germline V gene are LNHNV and YYDKDF (reference sequence). The CDR3 has 15 residues.

The CDR3 DNA follows: TGTGCCAGCAGTAAGGACCTCTCGGGGGGGACCCAGTACTTC. Its translation: CASSKDLSGGTQYF. V gene TRBV2 combines with J gene TRBJ2-5; TRBD2 matches at 7 bases. Germline-derived CDR1 and CDR2 are SNHLY and FYNNEI. The CDR3 has 14 amino acids. V shed 5 bases and J 7 bases; nucleotides not matched to a gene: 10.

The rearrangement uses TRBV5-1 and TRBJ1-2; 9 bases agree with TRBD1. J gave up 4 bases and V 3 bases, and 4 bases lay outside the gene matches. CDR3 length: 14 amino acids. In germline, CDR1 is SGHRS, CDR2 YFSETQ. The CDR3 protein is CASSWGQGPYGYTF. CDR3 nucleotides: TGCGCCAGCAGCTGGGGACAGGGACCCTATGGCTACACCTTC. The full variable domain, completed using reference TRBV5-1 and TRBJ1-2, is KAGVTQTPRYLIKTRGQQVTLSCSPISGHRSVSWYQQTPGQGLQFLFEYFSETQRNKGNFPGRFSGRQFSNSRSEMNVSTLELGDSALYLCASSWGQGPYGYTFGSGTRLTVV.

A single count supports this clone. The chain joins TRBV30 to TRBJ2-7, with 8 bases identical to TRBD1. With V trimmed by 8 bases and J by 6 bases, 6 bases remained unmatched. Germline V gene data show CDR1 as GTSNPN and CDR2 as SVGIG (reference sequence). There are 11 residues in the CDR3. CDR3 nucleotides: TGTGCCCGCGGACAGGGTAGCGAGCAGTACTTC. Translated, it gives CARGQGSEQYF.

This chain connects TRBV2 to TRBJ2-3; 10 nucleotides match TRBD2. J gave up 3 bases and V 6 bases, and 6 bases lay outside the gene matches. The CDR3 is 15 amino acids. CDR1 is SNHLY and CDR2 is FYNNEI in the germline V gene. In DNA form, the CDR3 reads TGTGCCAGCAGCCCACGGACTAGCGGAACAGATACGCAGTATTTT. Protein product: CASSPRTSGTDTQYF.

This chain links TRBV6-6 with TRBJ1-5; D is undetermined. The CDR3 totals 15 residues. Germline V gives CDR1 MNHNY, CDR2 SVGAGI (reference sequence). V shed 0 bases and J shed 2 bases, with 8 bases lying between them. The CDR3 DNA reads as TGTGCCAGCAGTTACTCGGGCGACGGCAATCAGCCCCAGCATTTT. Its translation: CASSYSGDGNQPQHF.

The genes are TRBV27 and TRBJ2-3, with a possible D match to TRBD1 (5 bases). Germline CDR1 reads MNHEY; CDR2 reads SMNVEV (reference sequence). V lost 4 bases to trimming and J lost 2 bases, with 13 bases between them. There are 15 residues in the CDR3. The CDR3 here is CASSYTTEVTDTQYF. In DNA form, the CDR3 reads TGTGCCAGCAGTTACACGACAGAAGTCACAGATACGCAGTATTTT.

V gene TRBV2 combines with J gene TRBJ2-5; 8 nucleotides agree with TRBD2. CDR1 and CDR2 (germline): SNHLY, FYNNEI. The CDR3 length is 14 residues. V shed 1 base and J 5 bases; nucleotides not matched to a gene: 3. The CDR3 reads CASSEGAGAETQYF. The DNA for the CDR3 is TGTGCCAGCAGTGAAGGAGCGGGAGCCGAGACCCAGTACTTC.

The gene calls are TRBV27 and TRBJ1-4; possible D gene TRBD1, 6 bases. V lost 4 bases, J lost 7 bases, and 13 bases lay in between. Germline V gene sequence: CDR1 MNHEY, CDR2 SMNVEV (reference sequence). The CDR3 extends over 14 amino acids. In DNA, the CDR3 is TGTGCCAGCAGTTCAGGGGAAAAGGGTGAAAAACTGTTTTTT. It codes for CASSSGEKGEKLFF. The full variable domain, completed using reference TRBV27 and TRBJ1-4, is EAQVTQNPRYLITVTGKKLTVTCSQNMNHEYMSWYRQDPGLGLRQIYYSMNVEVTDKGDVPEGYKVSRKEKRNFPLILESPSPNQTSLYFCASSSGEKGEKLFFGSGTQLSVL.

This chain uses TRBV13 with TRBJ2-5; 12 bases map to TRBD2. The end of the DNA fits TRBJ2-7 better, so the J call may be wrong. Germline CDR1 and CDR2: PRHDT and FYEKMQ (reference sequence). CDR3 size: 15 residues. The chain's CDR3 is CASSPGLAGSYEQYF. The CDR3 DNA reads as TGTGCCAGCAGTCCCGGACTAGCGGGGTCCTACGAGCAGTACTTC.

The chain employs TRBV5-1 and TRBJ2-1, with D perhaps matching TRBD1 (6 bases). The length of the CDR3 is 15 residues. Germline CDR1 is SGHRS and CDR2 is YFSETQ. V was trimmed by 3 bases and J by 4 bases, leaving 14 bases between them. The CDR3 is CASSWGGGDYNEQFF. Written as DNA, the CDR3 is TGCGCCAGCAGCTGGGGTGGGGGCGATTACAATGAGCAGTTCTTC.

The rearrangement links TRBV19 to TRBJ2-1; D perhaps matches TRBD2 (6 bases). This CDR3 region has 15 residues. Between the trimmed V and J ends, which lost 4 bases and 0 bases, there was a span of 10 bases. Germline V lookup: CDR1 LNHDA, CDR2 SQIVND (reference sequence). The CDR3 sequence: CASSSGASSYNEQFF. In DNA form, the CDR3 reads TGTGCCAGTAGTAGCGGGGCGAGCTCCTACAATGAGCAGTTCTTC.

The rearrangement links TRBV7-8 to TRBJ2-1; 8 positions match TRBD2. CDR1 and CDR2 (germline): SGHVS, FQNEAQ. V trimming: 3 bases; J trimming: 6 bases; junction bases outside the gene matches: 4. CDR3 length: 14 residues. CDR3 in DNA: TGTGCCAGCAGCTTTGTCGGGGGGGGCAATGAGCAGTTCTTC. This codes for CASSFVGGGNEQFF.

The chain links TRBV19 to TRBJ1-4, with a possible D match to TRBD1 (6 bases). This CDR3 contains 16 residues. Trimming removed 1 base at V and 5 bases at J, with 14 bases between. Germline CDR1 is LNHDA and CDR2 is SQIVND (reference sequence). CDR3: CASSIGSPGTNEKLFF. The DNA of the CDR3 is TGTGCCAGTAGTATAGGGAGCCCCGGGACAAATGAAAAACTGTTTTTT. The variable domain in full, completed from reference TRBV19 and TRBJ1-4, reads DGGITQSPKYLFRKEGQNVTLSCEQNLNHDAMYWYRQDPGQGLRLIYYSQIVNDFQKGDIAEGYSVSREKKESFPLTVTSAQKNPTAFYLCASSIGSPGTNEKLFFGSGTQLSVL.

The chain has TRBV12-5 and TRBJ1-1, with a weak D call TRBD1 (5 bases). Between the trimmed V and J ends, which lost 3 bases and 7 bases, there was a span of 6 bases. This CDR3 is built from 11 residues. CDR1 is LGHNT and CDR2 is FRNRAP in the germline V gene. The CDR3 protein is CASGLGVEAFF. The CDR3 DNA reads as TGTGCTAGTGGTTTAGGGGTTGAAGCTTTCTTT. Looking up the rest from reference TRBV12-5 and TRBJ1-1 gives the full variable domain: DARVTQTPRHKVTEMGQEVTMRCQPILGHNTVFWYRQTMMQGLELLAYFRNRAPLDDSGMPKDRFSAEMPDATLATLKIQPSEPRDSAVYFCASGLGVEAFFGQGTRLTVV.

The chain is built from TRBV19 and TRBJ2-5, with 8 bases that match TRBD1. Germline assignment: CDR1 LNHDA and CDR2 SQIVND (reference sequence). The V and J ends lost 4 bases and 5 bases, in that order; junction bases with no gene match: 9. The CDR3 contains 15 residues. Here the CDR3 DNA reads TGTGCCAGTAGTAGATTATCAGGGGGCGCGGAGACCCAGTACTTC. It is translated as CASSRLSGGAETQYF.

This clone has a single count. This chain's CDR3 is CASSYIAGVGYEQFF. The CDR3 DNA sequence: TGTGCCAGCAGTTACATAGCGGGAGTGGGCTATGAGCAGTTCTTC. The V and J genes are TRBV6-5 and TRBJ2-1; TRBD2 matches at 9 bases. CDR3 size: 15 residues. Germline loops: CDR1 MNHEY, CDR2 SVGAGI. The V segment lost 2 bases and the J segment 8 bases; nucleotides outside the gene matches: 7.

This chain links TRBV19 with TRBJ2-7; the match to TRBD2 covers 9 bases. The V segment lost 11 bases and the J segment 11 bases; nucleotides outside the gene matches: 16. CDR1 and CDR2 from the germline V gene are LNHDA and SQIVND (reference sequence). This CDR3 contains 13 residues. CDR3 sequence reads: CAVGAGGTFAEYF. For the CDR3, the DNA is TGTGCCGTTGGAGCGGGAGGTACCTTCGCGGAGTACTTC.

This clone came up once. The chain carries TRBV27 and TRBJ2-1; 8 bases agree with TRBD2. J lost 6 bases, V lost 1 base, and 14 bases had no gene match. This CDR3 has 18 residues. CDR1 is MNHEY, CDR2 SMNVEV, per germline (reference sequence). CDR3 region: CASSLFTGSGSVANEQFF. For the CDR3, the DNA is TGTGCCAGCAGTTTATTCACGGGGAGCGGGAGTGTTGCCAATGAGCAGTTCTTC.

This rearrangement joins TRBV15 to TRBJ2-1; 10 positions match TRBD2. Trimming took 1 base from V and 1 from J; bases not matched to a gene: 4. CDR3 size: 17 residues. The V gene's germline CDR1 is LNHNV and CDR2 YYDKDF (reference sequence). CDR3 protein: CATSRGASGSSYNEQFF. CDR3 bases: TGTGCCACCAGCAGAGGGGCTAGCGGGAGTTCCTACAATGAGCAGTTCTTC.

The J gene is TRBJ2-2, the V gene TRBV6-1, with 8 bases that match TRBD2. This CDR3 region has 14 residues. V lost 4 bases and J lost 5; bases outside the gene matches: 3. Germline CDR1 reads MNHNS; CDR2 reads SASEGT. The CDR3 nucleotides are TGTGCCAGCAGTGGACTAGCGCATACCGGGGAGCTGTTTTTT. Translated, it gives CASSGLAHTGELFF.

The V and J genes are TRBV15 and TRBJ2-1, with TRBD1 matching 11 bases. The CDR3 runs 18 residues. Germline assignment: CDR1 LNHNV and CDR2 YYDKDF (reference sequence). V gave up 1 base and J gave up 4 bases; unmatched junction bases: 9. DNA of the CDR3: TGTGCCACCAGCAGAGGAATAGGGACAGGGGGAGAGTACAATGAGCAGTTCTTC. Translated, it gives CATSRGIGTGGEYNEQFF.

The V and J genes are TRBV30 and TRBJ2-7, with 10 positions matching TRBD1. CDR1 and CDR2 (germline): GTSNPN, SVGIG (reference sequence). The V and J ends lost 5 bases and 6 bases, in that order; junction bases with no gene match: 4. The CDR3 runs 12 residues. CDR3 protein: CAWARQGAEQYF. The CDR3 DNA reads TGTGCCTGGGCCAGACAGGGGGCCGAGCAGTACTTC.